The 28 T cell receptor beta chains reported below all come from one sample, sequenced in a study of graft-versus-host responses after intestinal transplantation. No antigen has been assigned to these receptors. Method: immunoSEQ multiplex PCR; TCRdb's copy keeps in-frame clones and lacks some. Of tens of thousands of clones in the sample, about 90% were seen once. This material consisted of unstimulated CD8+ T cells sorted from spleen or lymph node cells, taken before intestinal transplant. The receptors stem from a human donor who received an intestinal transplant.

The genes are TRBV27 and TRBJ2-2; 9 bases agree with TRBD2. This CDR3 is built from 16 residues. V lost 7 bases and J lost 0; bases outside the gene matches: 6. Germline V lookup: CDR1 MNHEY, CDR2 SMNVEV (reference sequence). CDR3 amino acids: CASTTGLASNTGELFF. The CDR3, as DNA: TGTGCCAGCACCACCGGACTAGCGTCGAACACCGGGGAGCTGTTTTTT.

This chain links TRBV2 with TRBJ2-7, with D tentatively TRBD1 (5 bases). The germline V and J ends were trimmed by 8 bases and 2 bases, with 10 bases remaining between them. The V gene's germline CDR1 is SNHLY and CDR2 FYNNEI. CDR3 size: 12 residues. The CDR3 DNA is TGTGCCAGCCACAGGAGCCCCTACGAGCAGTACTTC. As protein: CASHRSPYEQYF. The full variable domain, rest sourced from reference TRBV2 and TRBJ2-7, is EPEVTQTPSHQVTQMGQEVILRCVPISNHLYFYWYRQILGQKVEFLVSFYNNEISEKSEIFDDQFSVERPDGSNFTLKIRSTKLEDSAMYFCASHRSPYEQYFGPGTRLTVT.

V is TRBV7-2 and J is TRBJ2-3, with TRBD2 matching 10 bases. CDR1 is SGHTA and CDR2 is FQGNSA in the germline V gene. This CDR3 spans 16 amino acids. V lost 2 bases, J lost 1 base, and 3 bases stayed unmatched. The CDR3 DNA is TGTGCCAGCAGCTTACTCCTAGCGGGAGGCACAGATACGCAGTATTTT. Its protein product is CASSLLLAGGTDTQYF.

The gene calls are TRBV5-4 and TRBJ1-6, with D perhaps TRBD1 (6 bases). The CDR3 totals 15 residues. V dropped 0 bases and J dropped 7 bases, with 11 bases sitting between them. Per germline, CDR1 SGHNT and CDR2 YYREEE (reference sequence). CDR3 protein: CASSLEGHLNSPLHF. CDR3 in DNA: TGTGCCAGCAGCTTGGAGGGACACTTAAATTCACCCCTCCACTTT.

The chain is built from TRBV18 and TRBJ1-2; D is ambiguous. This CDR3 contains 15 residues. Germline values: CDR1 KGHSH, CDR2 LQKENI. The V and J ends lost 3 bases and 6 bases respectively, with 17 bases between them. The CDR3 here is CASSPVGGPDDGYTF. The CDR3 DNA follows: TGTGCCAGCTCACCGGTAGGAGGGCCCGATGATGGCTACACCTTC.

The chain employs TRBV13 and TRBJ1-2; D is uncertain. The CDR3 contains 14 residues. Germline V lookup: CDR1 PRHDT, CDR2 FYEKMQ (reference sequence). Trimming shortened V by 5 bases and J by 6 bases, and 16 bases separated the two germline ends. CDR3: CASSPQLTTDGYTF. CDR3 nucleotides: TGTGCCAGCAGCCCACAACTAACCACCGATGGCTACACCTTC.

This chain connects TRBV5-1 to TRBJ2-2, with TRBD1 identical over 8 bases. Germline V gene sequence: CDR1 SGHRS, CDR2 YFSETQ. The CDR3 is 15 amino acids. Trimming removed 0 bases from V and 4 bases from J; junction bases left unmatched: 2. The CDR3 protein is CASSLGQGITGELFF. CDR3 in DNA: TGCGCCAGCAGCTTGGGACAGGGGATCACCGGGGAGCTGTTTTTT.

The rearrangement joins TRBV6-5 to TRBJ2-5; 9 bases fit TRBD1. The CDR3 loop spans 14 amino acids. With 8 bases clipped from V and 4 bases from J, the junction kept 8 bases outside the gene matches. The germline V gene has CDR1 MNHEY and CDR2 SVGAGI. In nucleotides, the CDR3 is TGTGCCAGCGGCTCGGGACAGGGTCGAGAGACCCAGTACTTC. Its protein product is CASGSGQGRETQYF.

The chain combines TRBV5-6 with TRBJ2-7; perhaps TRBD1 as D (6 bases). The CDR3 spans 13 residues. Per the germline V gene, CDR1 is SGHDT and CDR2 is YYEEEE. Trimming stripped 6 bases from V and 6 bases from J, with 16 bases between. The CDR3, as DNA: TGTGCCAGCACCCAGGGGCAGGGCGGCGAGCAGTACTTC. Its protein product is CASTQGQGGEQYF.

Of note for this clone: The CDR3 carries no conserved terminal phenylalanine or tryptophan, so it likely arises from a read error. This chain connects TRBV4-1 to TRBJ2-7; D may be TRBD2 (6 bases). This CDR3 contains 16 residues. V was pared by 0 bases and J by 5 bases, with 17 bases between. Germline V gene lookup returns CDR1 MGHRA and CDR2 YSYEKL. The CDR3 DNA reads as TGCGCCAGCAGCCAAGAGTTCGGGGGAAATTGGAACGAGCAGTACCTC. This codes for CASSQEFGGNWNEQYL.

The chain recombines TRBV19 with TRBJ2-5; possible D gene TRBD1, 6 bases. The CDR3 length is 14 residues. Trimming removed 4 bases at V and 4 bases at J, with 13 bases between. The germline CDR1 and CDR2 sequences are LNHDA and SQIVND (reference sequence). In DNA form, the CDR3 reads TGTGCCAGTAGTAATCAGGGGTCGAGAGAGACCCAGTACTTC. As protein: CASSNQGSRETQYF.

The V gene is TRBV6-5, the J gene TRBJ1-2; TRBD1 is a possible D gene (5 bases). V lost 2 bases, J lost 5 bases, and 15 bases lay in between. Germline V CDR1 and CDR2: MNHEY, SVGAGI. This CDR3 region has 15 residues. CDR3 in amino acids: CASSYVLGLTYGYTF. In DNA, the CDR3 is TGTGCCAGCAGTTACGTCTTGGGACTGACATATGGCTACACCTTC.

The chain uses TRBV11-2 and TRBJ1-1, with D tentatively TRBD1 (6 bases). Germline V gene sequence: CDR1 SGHAT, CDR2 FQNNGV. This CDR3 is built from 14 residues. V shed 5 bases and J shed 4 bases, with 14 bases lying between them. The CDR3 sequence is CASSPGQWVTEAFF. DNA of the CDR3: TGTGCCAGCAGCCCCGGACAGTGGGTCACTGAAGCTTTCTTT.

The V call is TRBV5-6, the J call TRBJ2-7; 7 bases align to TRBD2. CDR1 is SGHDT, CDR2 YYEEEE, per germline. V trimming: 1 base; J trimming: 2 bases; junction bases outside the gene matches: 15. CDR3 length: 18 residues. The DNA for the CDR3 is TGTGCCAGCAGCTTGTGGGAGGGACGCACGCCTTATCCCTACGAGCAGTACTTC. Protein product: CASSLWEGRTPYPYEQYF. Variable domain in full (rest from reference TRBV5-6 and TRBJ2-7): DAGVTQSPTHLIKTRGQQVTLRCSPKSGHDTVSWYQQALGQGPQFIFQYYEEEERQRGNFPDRFSGHQFPNYSSELNVNALLLGDSALYLCASSLWEGRTPYPYEQYFGPGTRLTVT.

The chain carries TRBV7-6 and TRBJ2-7, with 8 bases fitting TRBD1. Germline loops: CDR1 SGHVS, CDR2 FNYEAQ. The J segment lost 4 bases and the V segment lost 5 bases, leaving 10 bases of the junction unmatched. CDR3 length: 15 residues. The CDR3 reads CASSADRGLGYEQYF. CDR3 DNA sequence: TGTGCCAGCAGCGCCGACAGGGGCCTGGGGTACGAGCAGTACTTC.

The chain combines TRBV27 with TRBJ1-2, with a possible D match to TRBD1 (6 bases). V dropped 8 bases and J dropped 8 bases, with 18 bases sitting between them. Germline CDR1 MNHEY, CDR2 SMNVEV (reference sequence). The CDR3 spans 13 residues. The DNA for the CDR3 is TGTGCCAGCGCCCTGACAGGTGGTAGGGGCTACACCTTC. This encodes CASALTGGRGYTF.

The V gene is TRBV7-9, the J gene TRBJ2-7, with TRBD1 matching 11 bases. Germline V gene lookup returns CDR1 SEHNR and CDR2 FQNEAQ (reference sequence). The CDR3 sequence is 16 residues long. Losses at the gene ends were 2 bases for V and 5 bases for J; bases not matched to a gene: 8. The CDR3 spells CASSLSGQGGWNEQYF. The CDR3 nucleotides are TGTGCCAGCAGCTTATCGGGACAGGGGGGCTGGAACGAGCAGTACTTC.

The chain combines TRBV5-6 with TRBJ2-5; TRBD2 might be the D (5 bases). There are 16 residues in the CDR3. Germline V gives CDR1 SGHDT, CDR2 YYEEEE. V lost 0 bases, J lost 0 bases, and 12 bases lay in between. CDR3 bases: TGTGCCAGCAGCTTGGTAGCCGGGGAATACCAAGAGACCCAGTACTTC. This codes for CASSLVAGEYQETQYF.

As DNA, the CDR3 is TGCGCCAGCAGCTTCGGGGGAGGAGAGCAGTACTTC. The encoded protein is CASSFGGGEQYF. This chain connects TRBV5-1 to TRBJ2-7; maybe TRBD2 (6 bases). Looked up from germline, CDR1 is SGHRS and CDR2 is YFSETQ. V was pared by 2 bases and J by 7 bases, with 10 bases between. The CDR3 runs 12 residues.

The chain has TRBV5-4 and TRBJ2-3, with 7 nucleotides matching TRBD2. Trimming at V came to 4 bases and at J to 1 base, leaving 9 bases not matched to a gene. There are 16 residues in the CDR3. Germline V gene sequence: CDR1 SGHNT, CDR2 YYREEE (reference sequence). The CDR3 region is CASSQGTIGGTDTQYF. The CDR3 nucleotides are TGTGCCAGCAGCCAAGGGACTATCGGGGGCACAGATACGCAGTATTTT.

The CDR3 DNA sequence: TGTGCCAGCAGCTTAGGCCTCGGGTCAGGAAACACCATATATTTT. This translates into CASSLGLGSGNTIYF. The chain combines TRBV13 with TRBJ1-3; no clear D gene. This CDR3 has 15 amino acids. Trimming removed 0 bases from V and 4 bases from J, with 10 bases in between. Germline CDR1 PRHDT, CDR2 FYEKMQ (reference sequence).

The chain couples TRBV6-5 to TRBJ2-7, with 8 bases aligning to TRBD2. The V segment lost 5 bases and the J segment 3 bases; nucleotides outside the gene matches: 3. Looked up from germline, CDR1 is MNHEY and CDR2 is SVGAGI. CDR3 size: 13 residues. This CDR3 reads CASSGLAGYEQYF. The CDR3 DNA follows: TGTGCCAGCAGTGGGCTAGCGGGCTACGAGCAGTACTTC.

The rearrangement uses TRBV6-1 and TRBJ2-5; 8 positions match TRBD1. The DNA end lines up better with TRBJ2-7; the J call may be wrong. The CDR3 extends over 13 amino acids. CDR1 is MNHNS and CDR2 is SASEGT in the germline V gene. The CDR3 is CASDRGGPYEQYF. The CDR3 coding sequence is TGTGCCAGCGACAGGGGAGGCCCCTACGAGCAGTACTTC.

The rearrangement links TRBV6-5 to TRBJ2-7; possibly TRBD1 for D (6 bases). The CDR3 contains 14 residues. The V and J ends lost 0 bases and 2 bases respectively, with 8 bases between them. Germline CDR1 reads MNHEY; CDR2 reads SVGAGI. The CDR3 reads CASSYSAGAYEQYF. The CDR3, as DNA: TGTGCCAGCAGTTACTCTGCAGGGGCCTACGAGCAGTACTTC.

The chain uses TRBV5-5 and TRBJ2-7; D unclear. The CDR3 has 15 residues. Germline V gene data show CDR1 as SGHKS and CDR2 as YYEKEE (reference sequence). The V end lost 0 bases, the J end lost 7 bases, and 17 bases lay between the germline ends. The CDR3 region is CASSLVYPSPREQYF. In DNA form, the CDR3 reads TGTGCCAGCAGCTTGGTGTACCCGTCCCCCAGGGAGCAGTACTTC. The variable domain in full, with the rest retrieved from reference TRBV5-5 and TRBJ2-7, is DAGVTQSPTHLIKTRGQQVTLRCSPISGHKSVSWYQQVLGQGPQFIFQYYEKEERGRGNFPDRFSARQFPNYSSELNVNALLLGDSALYLCASSLVYPSPREQYFGPGTRLTVT.

V gene TRBV4-1 combines with J gene TRBJ1-1; D is unclear. CDR3 length: 13 residues. The germline V gene encodes CDR1 MGHRA and CDR2 YSYEKL. Deletions cut 4 bases from V and 0 bases from J, with 6 bases between. The CDR3 loop reads CASSPPMNTEAFF. The CDR3 coding sequence is TGCGCCAGCAGCCCCCCCATGAACACTGAAGCTTTCTTT.

The V and J genes are TRBV11-2 and TRBJ2-1, with D possibly TRBD2 on 5 matching bases. This CDR3 contains 14 residues. Germline V gene lookup returns CDR1 SGHAT and CDR2 FQNNGV. V was cut by 1 base and J by 8 bases, with 12 bases left in between. CDR3 in DNA: TGTGCCAGCAGCTTAGTGGAGACTATGGATGAGCAGTTCTTC. Its translation is CASSLVETMDEQFF.

CDR3 in DNA: TGTGCCAGCATGTCGGCGGGTCACTATGGCTACACCTTC. Translating it yields CASMSAGHYGYTF. V is TRBV27 and J is TRBJ1-2; D not certain. This CDR3 is built from 13 residues. V was pared by 7 bases and J by 3 bases, with 12 bases between. Germline CDR1 MNHEY, CDR2 SMNVEV (reference sequence).